This T cell receptor (beta chain) was identified in a study of blood T cell repertoires in COVID-19. Libraries were prepared by immunoSEQ multiplex PCR; TCRdb keeps only in-frame clonotypes and omits some of them. The sample lists under 200,000 clones, approximately 80% seen once, with about 14% in the top ten. This sequence originates from a woman aged 70-85 years with COVID-19, enrolled during active disease. Specimen: peripheral blood.

CDR3 sequence: CAISSKSGALYGYTF. Here the CDR3 DNA reads TGTGCCATCAGTAGCAAATCAGGGGCTCTCTATGGCTACACCTTC. This chain links TRBV10-3 with TRBJ1-2; possible D gene TRBD1, 6 bases. CDR3 length: 15 residues. V was trimmed by 5 bases and J by 4 bases, leaving 17 bases between them. Germline V gene data show CDR1 as ENHRY and CDR2 as SYGVKD.